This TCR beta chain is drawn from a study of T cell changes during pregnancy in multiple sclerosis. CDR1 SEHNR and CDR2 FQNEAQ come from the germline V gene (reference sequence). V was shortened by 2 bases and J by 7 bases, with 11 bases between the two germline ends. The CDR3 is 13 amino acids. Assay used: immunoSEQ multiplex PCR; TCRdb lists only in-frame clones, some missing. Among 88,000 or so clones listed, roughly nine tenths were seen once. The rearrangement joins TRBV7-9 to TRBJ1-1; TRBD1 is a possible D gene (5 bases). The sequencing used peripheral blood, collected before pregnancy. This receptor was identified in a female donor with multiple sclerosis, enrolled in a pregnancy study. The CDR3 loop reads CASSLQGLGEAFF. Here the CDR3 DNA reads TGTGCCAGCAGCTTACAGGGTTTGGGTGAAGCTTTCTTT.